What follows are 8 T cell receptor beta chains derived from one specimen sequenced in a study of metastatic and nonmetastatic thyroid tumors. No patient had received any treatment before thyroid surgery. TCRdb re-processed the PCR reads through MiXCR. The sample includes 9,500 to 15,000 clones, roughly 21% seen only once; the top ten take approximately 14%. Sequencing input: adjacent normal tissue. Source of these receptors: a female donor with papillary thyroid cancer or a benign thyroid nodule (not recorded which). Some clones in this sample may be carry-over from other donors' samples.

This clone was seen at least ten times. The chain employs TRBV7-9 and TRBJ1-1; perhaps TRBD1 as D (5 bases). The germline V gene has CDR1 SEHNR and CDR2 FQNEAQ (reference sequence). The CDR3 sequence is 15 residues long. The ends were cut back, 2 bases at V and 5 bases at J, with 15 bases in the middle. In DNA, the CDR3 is TGTGCCAGCAGCTTACGAGAGGCAGGGTTGACTGAAGCTTTCTTT. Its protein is CASSLREAGLTEAFF.

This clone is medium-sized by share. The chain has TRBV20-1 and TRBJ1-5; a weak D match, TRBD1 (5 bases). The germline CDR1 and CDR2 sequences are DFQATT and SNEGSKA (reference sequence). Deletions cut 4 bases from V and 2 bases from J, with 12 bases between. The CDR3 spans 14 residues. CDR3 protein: CSAIEGLGNQPQHF. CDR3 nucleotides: TGCAGTGCTATAGAGGGGCTGGGCAATCAGCCCCAGCATTTT.

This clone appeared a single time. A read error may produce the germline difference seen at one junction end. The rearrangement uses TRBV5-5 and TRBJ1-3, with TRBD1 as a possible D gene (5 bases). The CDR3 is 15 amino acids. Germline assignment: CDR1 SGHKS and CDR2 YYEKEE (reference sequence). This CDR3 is CASSSLTAESGTIHF. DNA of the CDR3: TGTGCCAGCAGCTCACTGACAGCTGAGTCGGGCACCATACATTTT.

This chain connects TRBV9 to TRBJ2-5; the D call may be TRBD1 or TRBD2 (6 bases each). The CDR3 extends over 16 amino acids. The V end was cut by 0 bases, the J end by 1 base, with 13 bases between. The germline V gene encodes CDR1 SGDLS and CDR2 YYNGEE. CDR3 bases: TGTGCCAGCAGCGTAGGGAACGGGGGCGGCCAAGAGACCCAGTACTTC. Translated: CASSVGNGGGQETQYF. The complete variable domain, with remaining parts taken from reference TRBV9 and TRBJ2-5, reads DSGVTQTPKHLITATGQRVTLRCSPRSGDLSVYWYQQSLDQGLQFLIQYYNGEERAKGNILERFSAQQFPDLHSELNLSSLELGDSALYFCASSVGNGGGQETQYFGPGTRLLVL.

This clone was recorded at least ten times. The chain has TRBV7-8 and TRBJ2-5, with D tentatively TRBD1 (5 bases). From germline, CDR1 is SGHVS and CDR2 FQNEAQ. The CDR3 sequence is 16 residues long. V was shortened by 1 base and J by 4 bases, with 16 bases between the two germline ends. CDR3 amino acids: CASSLERLPGPETQYF. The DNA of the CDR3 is TGTGCCAGCAGCTTAGAAAGACTTCCAGGGCCAGAGACCCAGTACTTC.

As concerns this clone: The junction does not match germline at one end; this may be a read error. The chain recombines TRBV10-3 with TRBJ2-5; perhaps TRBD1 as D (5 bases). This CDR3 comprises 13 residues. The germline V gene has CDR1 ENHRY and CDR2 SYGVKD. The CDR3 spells CAFREQAKETQYF. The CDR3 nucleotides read TGTGCCTTCAGAGAACAGGCGAAAGAGACACAGTACTTC.

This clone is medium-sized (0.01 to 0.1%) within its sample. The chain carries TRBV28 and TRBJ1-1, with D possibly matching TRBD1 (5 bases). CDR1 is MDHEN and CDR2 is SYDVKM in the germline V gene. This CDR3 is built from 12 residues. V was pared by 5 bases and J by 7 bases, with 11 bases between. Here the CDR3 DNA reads TGTGCCAGCAGTCCCCTCGGGGGTGAAGCTTTCTTT. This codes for CASSPLGGEAFF.

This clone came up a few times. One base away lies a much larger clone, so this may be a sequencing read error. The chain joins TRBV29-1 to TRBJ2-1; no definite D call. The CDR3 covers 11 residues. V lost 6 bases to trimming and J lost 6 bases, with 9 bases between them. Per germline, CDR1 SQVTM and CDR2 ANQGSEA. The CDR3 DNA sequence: TGCAGCGTCCCCGGGTCCAATGAGCAGTTCTTC. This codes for CSVPGSNEQFF.